This is a list of T cell receptor beta chains from one sample in a study of T cell responses to AZD1222 COVID-19 vaccine. Using immunoSEQ multiplex PCR, the repertoire was profiled, and TCRdb retains in-frame clones only, with some absent. The sample holds over 45,000 clones, around 83% seen once. The sequenced sample was peripheral blood, obtained on day 0 of MenACWY control vaccination. The receptors derive from an adult in good health. Both conserved end residues are part of each CDR3. The D gene is left open where the match is weak. The listing skips clone size in some rows; elsewhere it reads once, few, many or a size class.

-,TRBJ2-1,TRBD2,TRBV15,TGTGCCACCAGCCCCGAGCCTAGCGGGAGTACCCATGAGCAGTTCTTC,CATSPEPSGSTHEQFF
few,TRBJ1-4,-,TRBV29-1,TGCAGCGTGGACAAGGGGAATGAAAAACTGTTTTTT,CSVDKGNEKLFF
-,TRBJ1-4,-,TRBV5-1,TGCGCCAGCAGCTTTGGGCAACGCGGTGAAAAACTGTTTTTT,CASSFGQRGEKLFF
-,TRBJ1-4,-,TRBV5-1,TGCGCCAGCAGCTTTAGGCAGGGCCCTAATGAAAAACTGTTTTTT,CASSFRQGPNEKLFF
-,TRBJ1-1,-,TRBV18,TGTGCCAGCTCACGTTCGTTGGGGGGGAGGACTGAAGCTTTCTTT,CASSRSLGGRTEAFF
-,TRBJ2-2,-,TRBV7-6,TGTGCCAGCAGCTTAGGGACTCTCAACACCGGGGAGCTGTTTTTT,CASSLGTLNTGELFF
-,TRBJ1-2,TRBD1,TRBV7-9,TGTGCCAGCAGCTTACGGGGAGGCGACAGGGGGCTCTATGGCTACACCTTC,CASSLRGGDRGLYGYTF
-,TRBJ2-7,TRBD1,TRBV6-5,TGTGCCAGCAGAGGACAGGGGGTTTCCTACGAGCAGTACTTC,CASRGQGVSYEQYF
-,TRBJ1-5,-,TRBV5-4,TGTGCCAGCAGCCATGACGGCAATCAGCCCCAGCATTTT,CASSHDGNQPQHF
-,TRBJ2-7,TRBD2,TRBV7-7,TGTGCTAGCAGCTCACGGACTAGCGGTTCCTACGAGCAGTACTTC,CASSSRTSGSYEQYF
-,TRBJ1-6,TRBD1,TRBV28,TGTGCCAGCAGTTTTAGGGGGCGGTCACCCCTCCACTTT,CASSFRGRSPLHF
-,TRBJ2-7,TRBD1,TRBV15,TGTGCCACCCCTCCGACTTCCCGGGACAGGGGGTCGTACGAGCAGTACTTC,CATPPTSRDRGSYEQYF
-,TRBJ2-5,TRBD2,TRBV28,TGTGCCAGCACCCCGGGAGGCCAAGAGACCCAGTACTTC,CASTPGGQETQYF
-,TRBJ1-5,TRBD1,TRBV15,TGTGCCACCAGCAGCGAACAGGGGTTCGGGCAGCCCCAGCATTTT,CATSSEQGFGQPQHF